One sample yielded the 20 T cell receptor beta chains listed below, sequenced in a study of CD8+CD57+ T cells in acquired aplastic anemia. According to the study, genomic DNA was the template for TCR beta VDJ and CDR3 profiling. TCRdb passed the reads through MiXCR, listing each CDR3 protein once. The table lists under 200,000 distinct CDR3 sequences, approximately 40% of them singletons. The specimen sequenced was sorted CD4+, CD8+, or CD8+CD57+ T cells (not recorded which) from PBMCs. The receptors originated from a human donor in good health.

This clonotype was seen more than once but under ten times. In DNA, the CDR3 is TGTGCCAGCAGCCAGTCTCCCGGGAAGAGCTCCTACAATGAGCAGTTCTTC. Translating gives CASSQSPGKSSYNEQFF. This chain links TRBV4-2 with TRBJ2-1; TRBD2 is a possible D gene (5 bases). The germline V gene encodes CDR1 LGHNA and CDR2 YNFKEQ. The CDR3 length is 17 residues. V lost 3 bases and J 0 bases, leaving 15 bases between the germline ends.

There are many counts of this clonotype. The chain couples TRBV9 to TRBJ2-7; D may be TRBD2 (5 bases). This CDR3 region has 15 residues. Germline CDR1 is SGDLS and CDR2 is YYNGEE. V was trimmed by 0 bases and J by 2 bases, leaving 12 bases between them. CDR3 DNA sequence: TGTGCCAGCAGCGTAGACGGCGGGCCCACCTACGAGCAGTACTTC. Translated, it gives CASSVDGGPTYEQYF.

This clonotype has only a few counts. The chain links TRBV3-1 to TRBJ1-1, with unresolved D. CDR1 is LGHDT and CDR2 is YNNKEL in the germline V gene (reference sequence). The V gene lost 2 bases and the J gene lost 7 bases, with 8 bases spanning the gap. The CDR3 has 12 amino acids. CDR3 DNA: TGTGCCAGCAGCCAACAGGAGGTTGAAGCTTTCTTT. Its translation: CASSQQEVEAFF.

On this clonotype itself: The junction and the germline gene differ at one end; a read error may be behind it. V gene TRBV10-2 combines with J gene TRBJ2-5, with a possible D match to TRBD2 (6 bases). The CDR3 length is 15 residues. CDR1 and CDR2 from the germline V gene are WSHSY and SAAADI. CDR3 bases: TGTGCCAGCTCACCTTCGGGGGTCGACCAAGAGACCCAGTACTTC. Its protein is CASSPSGVDQETQYF.

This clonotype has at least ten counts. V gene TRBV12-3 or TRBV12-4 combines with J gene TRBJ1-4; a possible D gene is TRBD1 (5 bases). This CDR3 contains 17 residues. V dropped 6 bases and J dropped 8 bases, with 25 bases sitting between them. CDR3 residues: CASSLDTFRSGGEKLFF. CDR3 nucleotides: TGTGCCAGCAGCTTGGACACTTTCAGATCGGGTGGCGAAAAACTGTTTTTT.

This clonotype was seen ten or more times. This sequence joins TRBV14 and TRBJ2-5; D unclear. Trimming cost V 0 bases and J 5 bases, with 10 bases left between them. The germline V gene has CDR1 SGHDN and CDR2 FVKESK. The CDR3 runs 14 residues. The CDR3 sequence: CASSQDVSGETQYF. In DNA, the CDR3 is TGTGCCAGCAGCCAAGATGTTAGTGGGGAGACCCAGTACTTC. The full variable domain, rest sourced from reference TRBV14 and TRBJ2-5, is EAGVTQFPSHSVIEKGQTVTLRCDPISGHDNLYWYRRVMGKEIKFLLHFVKESKQDESGMPNNRFLAERTGGTYSTLKVQPAELEDSGVYFCASSQDVSGETQYFGPGTRLLVL.

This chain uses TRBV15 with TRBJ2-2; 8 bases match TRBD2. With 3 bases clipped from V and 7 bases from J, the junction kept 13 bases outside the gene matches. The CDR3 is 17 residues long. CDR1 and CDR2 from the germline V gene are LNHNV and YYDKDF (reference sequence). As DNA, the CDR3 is TGTGCCACCAGCAGTGTGGCGGGGAGCGGGAGTGGCGGGGAGCTGTTTTTT. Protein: CATSSVAGSGSGGELFF.

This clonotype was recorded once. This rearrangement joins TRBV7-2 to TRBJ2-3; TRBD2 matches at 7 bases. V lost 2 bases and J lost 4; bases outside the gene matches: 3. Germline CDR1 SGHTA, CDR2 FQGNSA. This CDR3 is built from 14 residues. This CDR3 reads CASSLSRGADTQYF. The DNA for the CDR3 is TGTGCCAGCAGCTTAAGCCGGGGGGCAGATACGCAGTATTTT.

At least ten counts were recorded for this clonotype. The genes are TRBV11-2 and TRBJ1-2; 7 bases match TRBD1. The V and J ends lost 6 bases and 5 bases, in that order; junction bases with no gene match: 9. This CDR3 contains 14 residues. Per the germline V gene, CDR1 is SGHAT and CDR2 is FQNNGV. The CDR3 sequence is CASRSWGTEYGYTF. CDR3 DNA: TGTGCCAGCAGATCGTGGGGGACAGAATATGGCTACACCTTC.

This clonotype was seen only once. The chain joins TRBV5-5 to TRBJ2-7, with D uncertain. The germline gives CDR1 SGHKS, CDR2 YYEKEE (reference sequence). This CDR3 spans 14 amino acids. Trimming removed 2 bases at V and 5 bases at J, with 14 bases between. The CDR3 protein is CASSLMGSGNEQYF. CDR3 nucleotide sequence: TGTGCCAGCAGCTTAATGGGTTCTGGGAACGAGCAGTACTTC.

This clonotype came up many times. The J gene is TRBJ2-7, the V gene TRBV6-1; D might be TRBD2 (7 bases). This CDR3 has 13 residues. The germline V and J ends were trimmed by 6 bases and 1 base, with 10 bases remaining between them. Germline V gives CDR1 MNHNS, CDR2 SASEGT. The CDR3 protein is CASRRGLSYEQYF. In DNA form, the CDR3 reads TGTGCCAGCAGGCGGGGGCTTTCCTACGAGCAGTACTTC.

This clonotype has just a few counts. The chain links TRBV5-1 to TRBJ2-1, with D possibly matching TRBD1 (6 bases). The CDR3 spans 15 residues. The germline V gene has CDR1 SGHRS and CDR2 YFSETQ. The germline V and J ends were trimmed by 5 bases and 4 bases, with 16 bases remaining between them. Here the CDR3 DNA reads TGCGCCAGCAGTCTAGAAAGGACAGATTACAATGAGCAGTTCTTC. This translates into CASSLERTDYNEQFF.

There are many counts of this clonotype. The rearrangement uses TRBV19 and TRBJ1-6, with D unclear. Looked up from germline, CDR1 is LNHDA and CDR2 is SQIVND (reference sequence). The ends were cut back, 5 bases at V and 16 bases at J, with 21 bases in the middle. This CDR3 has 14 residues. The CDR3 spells CASSPPPRGSSLHF. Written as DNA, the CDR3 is TGTGCCAGTAGTCCACCCCCTCGAGGGAGTTCTCTCCACTTT.

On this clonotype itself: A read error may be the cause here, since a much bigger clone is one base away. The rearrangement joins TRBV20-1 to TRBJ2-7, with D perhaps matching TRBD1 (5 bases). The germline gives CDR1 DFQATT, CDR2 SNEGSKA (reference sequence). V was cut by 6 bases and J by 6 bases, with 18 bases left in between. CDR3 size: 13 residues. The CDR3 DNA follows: TGCAGTGCCCCCCGACCAGGGCGGTGCGAGCAGTACTTC. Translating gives CSAPRPGRCEQYF.

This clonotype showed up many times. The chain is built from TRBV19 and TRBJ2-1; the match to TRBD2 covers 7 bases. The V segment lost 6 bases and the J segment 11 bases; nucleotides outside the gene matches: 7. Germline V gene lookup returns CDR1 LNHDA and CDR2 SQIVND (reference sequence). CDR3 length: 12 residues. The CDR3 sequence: CASRTSGTQQFF. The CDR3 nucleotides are TGTGCCAGTAGAACGAGCGGGACCCAGCAGTTCTTC.

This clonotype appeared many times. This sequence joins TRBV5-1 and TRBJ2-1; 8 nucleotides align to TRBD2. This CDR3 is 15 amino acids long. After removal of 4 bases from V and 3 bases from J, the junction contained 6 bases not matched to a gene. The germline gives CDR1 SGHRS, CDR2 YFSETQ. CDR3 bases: TGCGCCAGCAGCCAAGGTAGCGGGAACTACAATGAGCAGTTCTTC. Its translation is CASSQGSGNYNEQFF.

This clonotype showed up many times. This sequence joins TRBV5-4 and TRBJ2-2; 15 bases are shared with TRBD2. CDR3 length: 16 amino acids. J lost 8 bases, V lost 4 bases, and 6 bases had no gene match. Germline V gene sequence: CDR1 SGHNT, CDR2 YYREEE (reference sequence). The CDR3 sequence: CASSPGLAGGAGELFF. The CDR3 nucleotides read TGTGCCAGCAGCCCGGGACTAGCGGGAGGAGCAGGGGAGCTGTTTTTT.

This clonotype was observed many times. DNA for the CDR3: TGTGCCAGCAGTTACCCTTCAGCGTATTCACCCCTCCACTTT. Translating it yields CASSYPSAYSPLHF. The genes are TRBV6-6 and TRBJ1-6; D call uncertain. Germline V gives CDR1 MNHNY, CDR2 SVGAGI (reference sequence). The CDR3 sequence is 14 residues long. Deletions cut 2 bases from V and 8 bases from J, with 10 bases between.

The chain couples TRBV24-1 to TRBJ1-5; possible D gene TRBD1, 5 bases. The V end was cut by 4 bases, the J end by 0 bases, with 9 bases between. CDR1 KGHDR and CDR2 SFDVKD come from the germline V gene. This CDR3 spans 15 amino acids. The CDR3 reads CATSDPTASNQPQHF. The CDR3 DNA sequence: TGTGCCACCAGTGACCCGACAGCTAGCAATCAGCCCCAGCATTTT.

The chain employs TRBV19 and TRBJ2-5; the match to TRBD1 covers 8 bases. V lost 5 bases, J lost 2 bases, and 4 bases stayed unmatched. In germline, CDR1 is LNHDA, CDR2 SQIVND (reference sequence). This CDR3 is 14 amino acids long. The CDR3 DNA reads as TGTGCCAGTAGTTCCCACAGGGGGCAAGAGACCCAGTACTTC. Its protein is CASSSHRGQETQYF. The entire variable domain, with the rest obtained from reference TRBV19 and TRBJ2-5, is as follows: DGGITQSPKYLFRKEGQNVTLSCEQNLNHDAMYWYRQDPGQGLRLIYYSQIVNDFQKGDIAEGYSVSREKKESFPLTVTSAQKNPTAFYLCASSSHRGQETQYFGPGTRLLVL.